These T cell receptor beta chains were read from a single sample in a study of T cell repertoires in cytomegalovirus infection. TCRdb fed the reads into MiXCR, producing one record per CDR3 protein. Here the sample spans around 530,000 distinct CDR3 sequences, about 30% being singletons. Source material: PBMCs. The receptors derive from a human donor in good health (CMV status not recorded). Some clones in this sample may be carry-over from other donors' samples. Both conserved end residues are part of each CDR3. The D gene is left open where the match is weak. Clone size is stated in some rows and not others, as once, few, many or a class when expanded.

cdr3_nt cdr3_aa j_call clone_size d_call v_call
TGTGCCATCAACCCGGGACAGGGGGTTACTGAAGCTTTCTTT CAINPGQGVTEAFF TRBJ1-1 few TRBD1 TRBV10-3
TGCGCCAGCAGTCCGGACAGGGTCGTTTCGCACACTGAAGCTTTCTTT CASSPDRVVSHTEAFF TRBJ1-1 NA TRBD1 TRBV5-1
TGTGCCAGCAGTTTATTTACGGGGTCAGATACGCAGTATTTT CASSLFTGSDTQYF TRBJ2-3 NA NA TRBV12-3/TRBV12-4
TGCAGTGCTATCATTGGCGGGAACTACGAGCAGTACTTC CSAIIGGNYEQYF TRBJ2-7 NA NA TRBV20-1
TGTGCCAGCAGCTCCATGACAGGTCTGGTCTATGGCTACACCTTC CASSSMTGLVYGYTF TRBJ1-2 NA NA TRBV12-3/TRBV12-4
TGTGCCAGCAGCCCCCTGTGGGCAGGGTTGTACGAGCAGTACTTC CASSPLWAGLYEQYF TRBJ2-7 few NA TRBV6-2/TRBV6-3
TGTGCCATCAGTGAGAAGGGGGCTGGTGGTGGCTACACCTTC CAISEKGAGGGYTF TRBJ1-2 few TRBD1 TRBV10-3
TGCAGTGCTAGCAAGAAGGTCCAAGAGACCCAGTACTTC CSASKKVQETQYF TRBJ2-5 NA NA TRBV20-1
TGTGCCAGCAGCTCACAGGGGCCCCAAGAGACCCAGTACTTC CASSSQGPQETQYF TRBJ2-5 many TRBD1 TRBV7-2
TGTGCCAGCAGCTCCTATGACATGGACGGGGACAATGAGCAGTTCTTC CASSSYDMDGDNEQFF TRBJ2-1 NA NA TRBV7-9
TGTGCCAGTAGTACGACCCTTGCAGGGAAAAATCAGCCCCAGCATTTT CASSTTLAGKNQPQHF TRBJ1-5 few NA TRBV19
TGTGCCAGCAGCCCGACTAGCGGGATCTCCACAGATACGCAGTATTTT CASSPTSGISTDTQYF TRBJ2-3 NA TRBD2 TRBV5-4
TGTGCCAGCAGCTCGTGGACAGGGACGGAACTGTTTTTT CASSSWTGTELFF TRBJ1-4 NA TRBD1 TRBV11-3
TGTGCCAGCAGCCCCCAGTACCGAAACACCATATATTTT CASSPQYRNTIYF TRBJ1-3 few NA TRBV7-2
TGTGCCAGCAGCTGGGGGACAGGGGGCGCGGAAGAGACCCAGTACTTC CASSWGTGGAEETQYF TRBJ2-5 NA TRBD1 TRBV12-3/TRBV12-4
TGTGCCAGCAGCCCCAGATACGGTTACAATGAGCAGTTCTTC CASSPRYGYNEQFF TRBJ2-1 NA NA TRBV7-9
TGTGCCAGCAGCTTCCGCGCCGGGACAGGGTTAAAGCTGGACACCGGGGAGCTGTTTTTT CASSFRAGTGLKLDTGELFF TRBJ2-2 NA TRBD1 TRBV7-9
TGTGCCAGCAGTTGGGCAGCAGTTAGAACTGGGCAGTTCTTC CASSWAAVRTGQFF TRBJ2-1 few NA TRBV28
TGCAGCGCCAAGGGTTCCGGGGGCCGCCGGGGGGGCATGAACACTGAAGCTTTCTTT CSAKGSGGRRGGMNTEAFF TRBJ1-1 NA NA TRBV29-1
TGTGCCAGCATGCCGGACTATGGCACTGAAGCTTTCTTT CASMPDYGTEAFF TRBJ1-1 few NA TRBV7-2
TGTGCCACCAGCAGAGATGTTTCCGGGACAGGGGGCGTAGGTGAAAAACTGTTTTTT CATSRDVSGTGGVGEKLFF TRBJ1-4 NA TRBD1 TRBV15
TGTGCCAGCAGCTTAGATTATTACGGACAGAACACTGAAGCTTTCTTT CASSLDYYGQNTEAFF TRBJ1-1 many NA TRBV7-6
TGTGCCAGCCACGGCATTGCAAACATTCAGTACTTC CASHGIANIQYF TRBJ2-4 few NA TRBV27
TGTGCCAGCAGTTGGACACTAGCGGGAGGTATCAATGAGCAGTTCTTC CASSWTLAGGINEQFF TRBJ2-1 NA TRBD2 TRBV12-3/TRBV12-4
TGTGCCAGCAGAGACACCGGGACTAGCGGGAAGAGGAATGAGCAGTTCTTC CASRDTGTSGKRNEQFF TRBJ2-1 NA TRBD2 TRBV7-2
TGTGCCAGCAGCTCCAGAATAAGCGTCCAACAGACCCAGTACTTC CASSSRISVQQTQYF TRBJ2-5 NA NA TRBV5-4
TGTGCCAGCAGCCCACAACGGGCTCGGAGGAACACCGGGGAGCTGTTTTTT CASSPQRARRNTGELFF TRBJ2-2 NA NA TRBV7-6
TGTGCCAGCAGCTTGGGGGGACGACTAGAGGGGGACACCGGGGAGCTGTTTTTT CASSLGGRLEGDTGELFF TRBJ2-2 NA NA TRBV5-6
TGTGCCAGCAGTTACTCAGGAGAGAATCAGCCCCAGCATTTT CASSYSGENQPQHF TRBJ1-5 few NA TRBV6-6
TGTGCCAGCCAGGACCTTAGCGGGACGTTAACAGATACGCAGTATTTT CASQDLSGTLTDTQYF TRBJ2-3 NA TRBD2 TRBV27
TGTGCCAGCAGACGACAGGGGGGCGGAAACACCATATATTTT CASRRQGGGNTIYF TRBJ1-3 NA TRBD1 TRBV7-8
TGTGCCAGCAGCTTAGAGTTGACTTACGAGCAGTACTTC CASSLELTYEQYF TRBJ2-7 many NA TRBV7-2
TGTGCTAGTGGTTTGGTACTGGGGCCGGGAAACACCATATATTTT CASGLVLGPGNTIYF TRBJ1-3 few NA TRBV12-5
TGTGCCTGGAGTAGCTATGGGATTAGCGGGATTCGTCAAATACTTGGTCTTCAGTTCTTC CAWSSYGISGIRQILGLQFF TRBJ2-1 NA TRBD2 TRBV30
TGTGCCAGCAGTGCTGGGGACAGGGGATCCTACGAGCAGTACTTC CASSAGDRGSYEQYF TRBJ2-7 few TRBD1 TRBV6-5
TGTGCCAGCAGCTTGGGGACCGTAGTGCAAGAGACCCAGTACTTC CASSLGTVVQETQYF TRBJ2-5 NA NA TRBV5-3
TGCAGTGCTGGTGCAGGGGTGGGTCAGCCCCAGCATTTT CSAGAGVGQPQHF TRBJ1-5 NA NA TRBV20-1
TGTGCCAGTAGTTCACCGGGGCAGGGAGGCTACGAGCAGTACTTC CASSSPGQGGYEQYF TRBJ2-7 few NA TRBV19
TGTGCCAGCAGTTGGGGACAGGGTGGGGGCTACACCTTC CASSWGQGGGYTF TRBJ1-2 few TRBD1 TRBV27
TGTGCCAGCAGTTTCGGGAGGACAAACACCGGGGAGCTGTTTTTT CASSFGRTNTGELFF TRBJ2-2 NA TRBD2 TRBV12-3/TRBV12-4
TGTGCCAGCAGTAGGGACCCTGGAAACACCATATATTTT CASSRDPGNTIYF TRBJ1-3 few NA TRBV6-5
TGTGCCAGCTATTCTACACGGCTAGCGGGTAACAATGAGCAGTTCTTC CASYSTRLAGNNEQFF TRBJ2-1 many TRBD2 TRBV7-9
TGTGCCAGTAGTTTTGGGACAGGGACAGATACGCAGTATTTT CASSFGTGTDTQYF TRBJ2-3 many TRBD1 TRBV19
TGTGCCAGCAGCTTATACAGCGGAGGGTCACCCCTCCACTTT CASSLYSGGSPLHF TRBJ1-6 few NA TRBV7-2
TGTGCCAGTATGGACCACAGGGGGCCAGAGACCCAGTACTTC CASMDHRGPETQYF TRBJ2-5 few TRBD1 TRBV19
TGTGCCAGCAGGTCCGGGACAGGACCCTCTGGGGCCAACGTCCTGACTTTC CASRSGTGPSGANVLTF TRBJ2-6 NA TRBD1 TRBV7-9
TGTGCCAGCAGCTTAGTGGGACAGGGGGGCGGCGGTCAGCCCCAGCATTTT CASSLVGQGGGGQPQHF TRBJ1-5 NA TRBD1 TRBV7-2
TGCGCCAGCAGCCCCGGGATAAGCGGGAGGGCCAGCACAGATACGCAGTATTTT CASSPGISGRASTDTQYF TRBJ2-3 few TRBD2 TRBV4-3